One and the same sample provided the 15 T cell receptor beta chains below, sequenced in a study of cytomegalovirus exposure and HLA in healthy donors. PCR primers comprised 60 Vbeta and 13 Jbeta primers. Assay used: immunoSEQ multiplex PCR; TCRdb lists only in-frame clones, some missing. The table has about 200,000 clones, 70% to 85% seen once. The sequenced material came from PBMCs. The receptor set was obtained from a male donor in good health and CMV-seronegative.

This chain links TRBV5-1 with TRBJ1-6; D is perhaps TRBD1 (6 bases). V was clipped by 3 bases and J by 8 bases, with 9 bases between them. This CDR3 is built from 13 residues. Germline V gives CDR1 SGHRS, CDR2 YFSETQ. The CDR3 sequence: CASSYYRDSPLHF. The CDR3 DNA sequence: TGCGCCAGCAGCTACTACAGGGATTCACCCCTCCACTTT.

V gene TRBV28 combines with J gene TRBJ1-2; D is possibly TRBD1 (6 bases). Germline V gene lookup returns CDR1 MDHEN and CDR2 SYDVKM. The CDR3 covers 14 residues. Trimming shortened V by 5 bases and J by 4 bases, and 14 bases separated the two germline ends. The DNA for the CDR3 is TGTGCCAGCAGTGCTGGACAGTGGAGCTATGGCTACACCTTC. Its translation is CASSAGQWSYGYTF.

This clone appeared a single time. The chain is built from TRBV6-5 and TRBJ2-2, with D possibly TRBD2 on 5 matching bases. V gave up 8 bases and J gave up 1 base, with 14 bases separating them. In germline, CDR1 is MNHEY, CDR2 SVGAGI. The CDR3 totals 15 residues. The CDR3: CASQAALLNTGELFF. The CDR3 bases are TGTGCCAGCCAAGCGGCCCTTCTGAACACCGGGGAGCTGTTTTTT.

The chain combines TRBV5-1 with TRBJ2-1; possible D gene TRBD2, 6 bases. The V end was cut by 7 bases, the J end by 9 bases, with 17 bases between. CDR1 is SGHRS, CDR2 YFSETQ, per germline. The CDR3 consists of 13 residues. The DNA for the CDR3 is TGCGCCAGCGCACTAGCATCGGTCGGTGAGCAGTTCTTC. Its protein product is CASALASVGEQFF.

The V call is TRBV7-2, the J call TRBJ1-3, with D unclear. CDR3 length: 14 residues. Germline V gene data show CDR1 as SGHTA and CDR2 as FQGNSA. V was shortened by 5 bases and J by 4 bases, with 12 bases between the two germline ends. CDR3 sequence: CASSREVSGNTIYF. CDR3 in DNA: TGTGCCAGCAGCCGCGAGGTCTCCGGAAACACCATATATTTT.

The chain joins TRBV21-1 to TRBJ1-2; TRBD1, as called in the table, went unchecked against the DNA. TRBV21-1 constitutes a pseudogene. The CDR3 covers 14 residues. The CDR3 DNA is TGTGCCAGCAGCACCAAGACAGGGGAGGATGGCTACACCTTC. The encoded protein is CASSTKTGEDGYTF.

The V gene is TRBV27, the J gene TRBJ2-1; 8 bases map to TRBD2. J gave up 1 base and V 0 bases, and 11 bases lay outside the gene matches. Germline loops: CDR1 MNHEY, CDR2 SMNVEV (reference sequence). This CDR3 spans 19 amino acids. The CDR3 loop reads CASSLSGGGSFGSYNEQFF. In nucleotides, the CDR3 is TGTGCCAGCAGTTTATCGGGCGGGGGGAGTTTTGGGTCCTACAATGAGCAGTTCTTC.

This chain uses TRBV5-1 with TRBJ2-4; D remains ambiguous. V dropped 0 bases and J dropped 2 bases, with 15 bases sitting between them. Germline V gene sequence: CDR1 SGHRS, CDR2 YFSETQ. CDR3 length: 17 amino acids. The CDR3 here is CASSLENSTESKNIQYF. Written as DNA, the CDR3 is TGCGCCAGCAGCTTGGAAAACTCAACAGAATCCAAAAACATTCAGTACTTC.

This clone was picked up a small number of times. This chain connects TRBV6-6 to TRBJ2-7; D possibly corresponds to TRBD2 (5 bases). Looked up from germline, CDR1 is MNHNY and CDR2 is SVGAGI (reference sequence). Trimming left V 0 bases short and J 5 bases short, with 11 bases between. The CDR3 contains 14 residues. Here the CDR3 DNA reads TGTGCCAGCAGTTACTCGGCGGGCTTCAACGAGCAGTACTTC. Amino acid sequence: CASSYSAGFNEQYF.

The DNA of the CDR3 is TGTGCCAGCAGTTACTCGGCAGGGGACGGCCATGGCTACACCTTC. Its protein product is CASSYSAGDGHGYTF. The chain uses TRBV6-5 and TRBJ1-2; D is perhaps TRBD1 (6 bases). The CDR3 is made up of 15 amino acids. The germline CDR1 and CDR2 sequences are MNHEY and SVGAGI. V was pared by 0 bases and J by 6 bases, with 14 bases between.

This clone was seen a few times. The V call is TRBV10-3, the J call TRBJ1-1; D unclear. Germline CDR1 is ENHRY and CDR2 is SYGVKD. V was clipped by 4 bases and J by 0 bases, with 6 bases between them. This CDR3 comprises 13 residues. CDR3 DNA sequence: TGTGCCATCAGTGGAGACATGAACACTGAAGCTTTCTTT. This translates into CAISGDMNTEAFF.

This chain joins TRBV19 and TRBJ1-5; 7 nucleotides line up with TRBD1. The germline gives CDR1 LNHDA, CDR2 SQIVND (reference sequence). Trimming took 4 bases from V and 0 from J; bases not matched to a gene: 3. This CDR3 comprises 15 residues. CDR3 nucleotide sequence: TGTGCCAGTAGTACAGGGGGGAATAGCAATCAGCCCCAGCATTTT. Translating it yields CASSTGGNSNQPQHF.

The chain employs TRBV5-1 and TRBJ2-3; 9 bases align to TRBD2. V was pared by 0 bases and J by 6 bases, with 14 bases of the junction left unmatched. CDR3 length: 18 residues. Germline V CDR1 and CDR2: SGHRS, YFSETQ. The CDR3 is CASSLAGPASGKADTQYF. The CDR3 DNA reads as TGCGCCAGCAGCTTGGCCGGTCCCGCTAGCGGGAAAGCGGATACGCAGTATTTT.

This clone has a handful of counts. V usage is TRBV6-6 and J usage is TRBJ1-1; possible D gene TRBD1, 6 bases. CDR3 size: 14 residues. Trimming pared 4 bases from V and 0 bases from J, leaving 9 bases between. Per the germline V gene, CDR1 is MNHNY and CDR2 is SVGAGI (reference sequence). CDR3 protein: CASSWGQVNTEAFF. In nucleotides, the CDR3 is TGTGCCAGCAGTTGGGGACAAGTGAACACTGAAGCTTTCTTT.

The rearrangement links TRBV6-1 to TRBJ2-5, with a possible D match to TRBD2 (5 bases). Trimming pared 2 bases from V and 5 bases from J, leaving 12 bases between. The CDR3 has 14 residues. CDR1 and CDR2 (germline): MNHNS, SASEGT. DNA of the CDR3: TGTGCCAGCAGTGAACGGACTCGCTTCGAGACCCAGTACTTC. Translating it yields CASSERTRFETQYF.